Only a few counts were recorded for the clone carrying this T cell receptor beta chain. The antigen is unknown. The CDR3 has 16 amino acids. Trimming pared 0 bases from V and 7 bases from J, leaving 19 bases between. CDR1 and CDR2 (germline): SGHDT, YYEEEE. This entry is derived from a study of glioma-infiltrating T cells. Study-level points and caveats: Tissue-blood divergence was below expectation in non-neoplastic patients, above in gliomas. CDR3 overlap between tissue and blood was very small.

The iRepertoire nested amplicon-rescue multiplex PCR amplified TCR alpha and beta CDR3s from RNA. For one-step reverse transcription and amplification, roughly 95-400 ng of tissue mRNA or PBMC total RNA was used. TCRdb reanalysed the multiplex PCR reads using MiXCR and keeps one entry per CDR3 protein. The data hold 95,000 to 150,000 distinct CDR3 sequences, with 23% observed a single time. The sequencing input was glioma tissue, nonneoplastic brain tissue, or PBMCs (not recorded which). J is TRBJ1-2 and V is TRBV5-6, with D hard to call. The receptor comes from a human donor with low-grade glioma or glioblastoma, undergoing nonglioma brain surgery, or in good health (not recorded which). The CDR3 here is CASSLVGLQGSIGYTF. For the CDR3, the DNA is TGTGCCAGCAGCTTGGTAGGATTACAAGGGTCGATTGGCTACACCTTC.